Presented here are 15 T cell receptor beta chains from one specimen sequenced in a study of blood T cell repertoires in COVID-19. Measured with immunoSEQ multiplex PCR; TCRdb has only the in-frame clones, and not every one. The sample includes about 400,000 clones, around 90% of them seen just once. Material for sequencing was PBMCs or T cells enriched from blood (not recorded which). All receptors derive from a woman aged 40 to 50 with acute COVID-19.

CDR3: CASSLLAGGQLKTQYF. CDR3 DNA sequence: TGCGCCAGCAGCCTACTAGCGGGGGGGCAGTTAAAGACCCAGTACTTC. V is TRBV5-1 and J is TRBJ2-5; the match to TRBD2 covers 13 bases. Germline CDR1 is SGHRS and CDR2 is YFSETQ. V dropped 4 bases and J dropped 6; count of bases not matched to a gene: 9. This CDR3 contains 16 residues.

The CDR3 is CASSERGTGYTF. The CDR3 coding sequence is TGTGCCAGCAGTGAACGGGGGACTGGCTACACCTTC. This chain uses TRBV2 with TRBJ1-2; possibly TRBD1 for D (5 bases). CDR1 and CDR2 (germline): SNHLY, FYNNEI. This CDR3 contains 12 residues. The germline V and J ends were trimmed by 2 bases and 7 bases, with 8 bases remaining between them.

This clone was seen once. An end of the junction differs from the germline gene, which may be a read error. This sequence joins TRBV2 and TRBJ2-1; 9 positions match TRBD2. Germline values: CDR1 SNHLY, CDR2 FYNNEI. The CDR3 consists of 15 residues. CDR3 coding DNA: TGTGCCAGCAAGAGAGGCGGGGGGGCATACAGTGAGCAGTTCTTC. Translation gives CASKRGGGAYSEQFF.

The V and J genes are TRBV9 and TRBJ2-3; TRBD1 is a possible D gene (5 bases). This CDR3 region has 15 residues. V lost 4 bases and J 5 bases, leaving 17 bases between the germline ends. Per the germline V gene, CDR1 is SGDLS and CDR2 is YYNGEE. This chain's CDR3 is CASSPKGSRRDTQYF. CDR3 sequence (DNA): TGTGCCAGCAGCCCGAAGGGGTCCCGCAGAGATACGCAGTATTTT.

This clone was picked up one time. CDR3 residues: CASSLGATIPNSPLHF. CDR3 nucleotides: TGTGCCAGCAGCTTAGGCGCGACAATTCCTAATTCACCCCTCCACTTT. The chain combines TRBV7-2 with TRBJ1-6; D unresolved. V was shortened by 1 base and J by 6 bases, with 13 bases between the two germline ends. The germline V gene encodes CDR1 SGHTA and CDR2 FQGNSA. This CDR3 comprises 16 residues.

V gene TRBV7-9 combines with J gene TRBJ1-4, with 9 bases that match TRBD1. Germline lookup yields CDR1 SEHNR and CDR2 FQNEAQ (reference sequence). V was pared by 0 bases and J by 0 bases, with 5 bases of the junction left unmatched. The CDR3 runs 18 residues. As DNA, the CDR3 is TGTGCCAGCAGCTTAGCTCGGGGACAGGGAACAACTAATGAAAAACTGTTTTTT. It codes for CASSLARGQGTTNEKLFF.

This rearrangement joins TRBV5-5 to TRBJ2-7; D unclear. V gave up 4 bases and J gave up 1 base, with 15 bases separating them. CDR3 length: 15 amino acids. Germline CDR1 is SGHKS and CDR2 is YYEKEE (reference sequence). The CDR3 DNA sequence: TGTGCCAGCAGCCGAGAGTCCCTGCCTTCCTACGAGCAGTACTTC. Protein product: CASSRESLPSYEQYF.

The rearrangement joins TRBV10-3 to TRBJ1-2; TRBD1 matches at 11 bases. The CDR3 has 14 amino acids. V gave up 4 bases and J gave up 4 bases; unmatched junction bases: 2. Germline CDR1 is ENHRY and CDR2 is SYGVKD. The CDR3 DNA follows: TGTGCCATCAGTGGGGACAGGGGGATCTATGGCTACACCTTC. It yields the protein CAISGDRGIYGYTF.

This clone has just one count. This chain uses TRBV25-1 with TRBJ2-5, with 7 positions matching TRBD1. The V and J ends lost 4 bases and 5 bases, in that order; junction bases with no gene match: 10. The length of the CDR3 is 15 residues. Looked up from germline, CDR1 is MGHDK and CDR2 is SYGVNS. The CDR3 DNA is TGTGCCAGCAGTGGGGGGCAGGGGGTATGGGAGACCCAGTACTTC. Its translation: CASSGGQGVWETQYF.

The J gene is TRBJ2-3, the V gene TRBV9; 7 nucleotides agree with TRBD2. The CDR3 has 14 residues. V shed 4 bases, J shed 6 bases, and the junction held 8 bases outside the gene matches. CDR1 is SGDLS, CDR2 YYNGEE, per germline. The CDR3 DNA sequence: TGTGCCAGCAGCCCCCGGACTAGAAGTGATACGCAGTATTTT. It is translated as CASSPRTRSDTQYF. Full variable domain (remainder filled in from reference TRBV9 and TRBJ2-3): DSGVTQTPKHLITATGQRVTLRCSPRSGDLSVYWYQQSLDQGLQFLIQYYNGEERAKGNILERFSAQQFPDLHSELNLSSLELGDSALYFCASSPRTRSDTQYFGPGTRLTVL.

The rearrangement uses TRBV2 and TRBJ1-1, with D unclear. The CDR3 sequence is 13 residues long. V was trimmed by 2 bases and J by 4 bases, leaving 8 bases between them. Germline V gives CDR1 SNHLY, CDR2 FYNNEI. The CDR3 protein is CASSESQVTEAFF. The CDR3 bases are TGTGCCAGCAGTGAAAGCCAGGTCACTGAAGCTTTCTTT.

Turning to this clone: The same CDR3 arises from other DNA sequences in this sample as well. The chain couples TRBV5-4 to TRBJ1-2; TRBD1 is a possible D gene (5 bases). The CDR3 contains 13 residues. Germline CDR1 reads SGHNT; CDR2 reads YYREEE (reference sequence). Trimming pared 4 bases from V and 3 bases from J, leaving 10 bases between. CDR3 loop: CASSADRDYGYTF. In nucleotides, the CDR3 is TGTGCCAGCAGCGCTGACAGAGACTATGGCTACACCTTC. The full variable domain, with the rest looked up from reference TRBV5-4 and TRBJ1-2, is ETGVTQSPTHLIKTRGQQVTLRCSSQSGHNTVSWYQQALGQGPQFIFQYYREEENGRGNFPPRFSGLQFPNYSSELNVNALELDDSALYLCASSADRDYGYTFGSGTRLTVV.

The chain joins TRBV2 to TRBJ2-3, with 12 bases identical to TRBD2. Germline values: CDR1 SNHLY, CDR2 FYNNEI. V trimming: 1 base; J trimming: 6 bases; junction bases outside the gene matches: 8. The CDR3 loop spans 17 amino acids. For the CDR3, the DNA is TGTGCCAGCAGTGAAGGAATGACTAGCGGGGGTTCCGATACGCAGTATTTT. This codes for CASSEGMTSGGSDTQYF.

The genes are TRBV18 and TRBJ2-2, with 11 bases fitting TRBD1. Germline loops: CDR1 KGHSH, CDR2 LQKENI. CDR3 size: 16 residues. Trimming cost V 3 bases and J 7 bases; bases outside gene matches: 7. CDR3 DNA: TGTGCCAGCTCACCCTGGACAGGGGGCGCGGTCGGGGAGCTGTTTTTT. The encoded protein is CASSPWTGGAVGELFF.

The V gene is TRBV5-1, the J gene TRBJ2-1, with 10 nucleotides matching TRBD2. The J segment lost 7 bases and the V segment lost 3 bases, leaving 7 bases of the junction unmatched. This CDR3 has 15 amino acids. The germline V gene has CDR1 SGHRS and CDR2 YFSETQ. The CDR3 sequence is CASSWSGGAVNEQFF. CDR3 in DNA: TGCGCCAGCAGCTGGAGCGGGGGGGCGGTTAATGAGCAGTTCTTC.